The rows below give T cell receptor beta chains drawn from one sample of a study of breast tumors, draining lymph nodes, adjacent tissues. MiXCR, run by TCRdb on the multiplex PCR reads, gives a single entry per CDR3 protein. The repertoire has about 170,000 distinct CDR3 sequences, around 33% of them found once; the top ten carry roughly 3.8%. The sequenced sample consisted of axillary lymph node tissue. These receptors were obtained from a female donor with breast cancer. Some clones in this sample may be carry-over from other donors' samples. Both conserved end residues are part of each CDR3. The D gene is left open where the match is weak. Not all rows give a size; the values are once, few, many and, for expanded clones, a class.

clone_size d_call j_call v_call cdr3_aa cdr3_nt
many NA TRBJ1-6 TRBV20-1 CSAREGIGESPLHF TGCAGTGCTAGAGAGGGGATTGGAGAATCACCCCTCCACTTT
many TRBD1 TRBJ1-5 TRBV19 CASSQSGQGRDQPQHF TGTGCCAGTAGTCAGTCGGGACAGGGAAGGGATCAGCCCCAGCATTTT
once TRBD1 TRBJ2-7 TRBV7-2 CASSRQGQSEQYF TGTGCCAGCAGTAGACAGGGACAAAGCGAGCAGTACTTC
many TRBD1 TRBJ1-5 TRBV5-1 CASSPGDSSNQPQHF TGCGCCAGCAGCCCGGGGGACAGCAGCAATCAGCCCCAGCATTTT
many NA TRBJ1-3 TRBV6-5 CASRMGLSGNTIYF TGTGCCAGCAGGATGGGGCTTTCTGGAAACACCATATATTTT
NA NA TRBJ2-7 TRBV19 CASSFYGGLYEQYF TGTGCCAGCAGCTTTTACGGGGGTCTCTACGAGCAGTACTTC
many NA TRBJ1-2 TRBV5-1 CASSLDRPNYGYTF TGCGCCAGCAGCTTGGACAGGCCTAACTATGGCTACACCTTC
many TRBD1 TRBJ1-2 TRBV28 CASSPAGATGIYGYTF TGTGCCAGCAGCCCCGCGGGCGCGACAGGGATCTATGGCTACACCTTC
NA NA TRBJ1-5 TRBV5-1 CASSFDGTGNQPQHF TGCGCCAGCAGCTTTGATGGAACAGGGAATCAGCCCCAGCATTTT
NA NA TRBJ2-2 TRBV9 CASSVGGGELFF TGTGCCAGCAGCGTAGGCGGTGGGGAGCTGTTTTTT
NA NA TRBJ1-4 TRBV28 CASSPGARNEKLFF TGTGCCAGCAGTCCCGGCGCGCGTAATGAAAAACTGTTTTTT
many NA TRBJ2-1 TRBV20-1 CSAPSDRIYNEQFF TGCAGTGCTCCTTCGGACAGAATTTACAATGAGCAGTTCTTC
NA NA TRBJ1-5 TRBV5-6 CASSLGWQSPQHF TGTGCCAGCAGCTTGGGATGGCAGTCGCCCCAGCATTTT
NA NA TRBJ2-5 TRBV6-1 CASAPPGFNKTQYF TGTGCCAGCGCTCCACCGGGTTTTAATAAGACCCAGTACTTC
many TRBD1 TRBJ1-5 TRBV2 CASSTTGGSGQPQHF TGTGCCAGCAGCACCACAGGGGGATCGGGTCAGCCCCAGCATTTT
many NA TRBJ2-6 TRBV3-1 CASSQVVGSGANVLTF TGTGCCAGCAGCCAAGTGGTCGGGTCTGGGGCCAACGTCCTGACTTTC
NA NA TRBJ2-6 TRBV5-1 CASSAGPSGANVLTF TGCGCCAGCAGCGCAGGACCCTCTGGGGCCAACGTCCTGACTTTC
many NA TRBJ2-7 TRBV20-1 CSARGDTAYEQYF TGCAGTGCCAGAGGGGACACGGCCTACGAGCAGTACTTC
many NA TRBJ1-2 TRBV10-3 CAISESSGYGYTF TGTGCCATCAGTGAGTCGTCAGGATATGGCTACACCTTC
many NA TRBJ1-5 TRBV4-1 CASSQGGTHSYSNQPQHF TGCGCCAGCAGCCAAGGAGGCACACATTCCTATAGCAATCAGCCCCAGCATTTT
many TRBD2 TRBJ2-7 TRBV13 CASSLRRGSYEQYF TGTGCCAGCAGCTTACGGCGGGGGAGCTACGAGCAGTACTTC
many NA TRBJ2-7 TRBV20-1 CSASTRDFYYEQYF TGCAGTGCTAGCACCCGGGACTTCTACTACGAGCAGTACTTC
many NA TRBJ2-3 TRBV9 CASSVEGTTDTQYF TGTGCCAGCAGCGTAGAGGGGACCACAGATACGCAGTATTTT
NA NA TRBJ1-6 TRBV20-1 CSASSLTVVNSPLHF TGCAGTGCCAGCAGCTTGACAGTGGTGAATTCACCCCTCCACTTT
NA NA TRBJ2-4 TRBV12-3/TRBV12-4 CASSFLGPAKNIQYF TGTGCCAGCAGTTTCTTAGGGCCAGCCAAAAACATTCAGTACTTC
once NA TRBJ2-7 TRBV7-9 CASSLARAGDYEQYF TGTGCCAGCAGCTTAGCACGAGCAGGGGACTACGAGCAGTACTTC
NA TRBD1 TRBJ1-6 TRBV4-2 CASSQDRGSGNSPLHF TGTGCCAGCAGCCAAGACAGGGGGTCGGGAAATTCACCCCTCCACTTT
many NA TRBJ2-7 TRBV10-2 CASSLIGTPTYEQYF TGCGCCAGCAGCCTCATCGGGACACCGACCTACGAGCAGTACTTC
many NA TRBJ2-1 TRBV7-8 CASSLVSRGRGAYNEQFF TGTGCCAGCAGCTTAGTTTCGCGAGGCAGGGGGGCCTACAATGAGCAGTTCTTC
NA NA TRBJ1-4 TRBV9 CASSLAGRGTGLGKLFF TGTGCCAGCTCCCTAGCGGGAAGAGGGACCGGGCTAGGAAAACTGTTTTTT
many NA TRBJ2-7 TRBV30 CAWSSLAPPYEQYF TGTGCCTGGTCCTCTCTAGCGCCTCCCTACGAGCAGTACTTC
NA TRBD2 TRBJ2-3 TRBV20-1 CSSLTRTSGTAGGTDTQYF TGCAGCAGCTTGACACGGACTAGCGGGACAGCCGGAGGCACGGATACGCAGTATTTT
many TRBD1 TRBJ2-7 TRBV30 CAWRTGGGEQYF TGTGCCTGGAGGACAGGGGGCGGTGAGCAGTACTTC
NA NA TRBJ2-7 TRBV4-2 CASSRERAYEQYF TGTGCCAGCAGCCGCGAAAGGGCCTACGAGCAGTACTTC
many NA TRBJ1-5 TRBV20-1 CSARRQGSNQPQHF TGCAGTGCTAGAAGGCAGGGTAGCAATCAGCCCCAGCATTTT
many NA TRBJ1-6 TRBV7-9 CASSLGGVPPNSPLHF TGTGCCAGCAGCTTAGGCGGGGTTCCCCCTAATTCACCCCTCCACTTT
many NA TRBJ2-7 TRBV20-1 CSARPPEGTSEQYF TGCAGTGCTAGACCCCCGGAGGGAACCTCCGAGCAGTACTTC
many TRBD1 TRBJ1-5 TRBV7-8 CASSGDSNNQPQHF TGTGCCAGCAGCGGGGACAGCAACAATCAGCCCCAGCATTTT
many NA TRBJ2-1 TRBV20-1 CSQTHYNEQFF TGCAGTCAGACGCACTACAATGAGCAGTTCTTC
NA NA TRBJ1-3 TRBV7-9 CSSSLGQAGNTIYF TGTTCCAGCAGCTTGGGTCAGGCTGGAAACACCATATATTTT
many TRBD2 TRBJ2-5 TRBV6-2/TRBV6-3 CAAVSGRVTETQYF TGTGCCGCAGTTAGCGGGAGGGTCACGGAGACCCAGTACTTC
many NA TRBJ2-1 TRBV7-3 CASSLEALVAGAGNEQFF TGTGCCAGCAGCTTAGAGGCCTTAGTGGCAGGGGCCGGGAATGAGCAGTTCTTC
many NA TRBJ2-2 TRBV29-1 CGSHQRNTGELFF TGCGGATCGCACCAGCGGAACACCGGGGAGCTGTTTTTT
many NA TRBJ1-5 TRBV20-1 CSARDDDRTHSNQPQHF TGCAGTGCTAGAGATGACGACAGGACCCATAGCAATCAGCCCCAGCATTTT
many TRBD1 TRBJ1-2 TRBV15 CATSSDRGSDGYTF TGTGCCACCAGCAGTGACAGGGGCTCCGATGGCTACACCTTC